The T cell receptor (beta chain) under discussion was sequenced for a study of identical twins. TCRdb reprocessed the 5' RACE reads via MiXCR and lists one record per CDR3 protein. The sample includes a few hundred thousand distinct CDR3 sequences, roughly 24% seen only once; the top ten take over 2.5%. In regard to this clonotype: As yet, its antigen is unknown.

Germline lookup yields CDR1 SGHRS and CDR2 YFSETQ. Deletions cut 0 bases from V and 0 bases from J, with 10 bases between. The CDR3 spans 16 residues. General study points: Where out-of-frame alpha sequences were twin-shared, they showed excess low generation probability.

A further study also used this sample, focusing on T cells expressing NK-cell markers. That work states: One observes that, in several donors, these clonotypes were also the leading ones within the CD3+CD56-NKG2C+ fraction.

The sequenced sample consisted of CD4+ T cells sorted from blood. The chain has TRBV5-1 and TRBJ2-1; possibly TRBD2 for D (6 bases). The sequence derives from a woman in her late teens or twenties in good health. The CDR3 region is CASSLGHGGSYNEQFF. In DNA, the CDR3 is TGCGCCAGCAGCTTGGGACACGGGGGCTCCTACAATGAGCAGTTCTTC.